A selection of T cell receptor beta chains follows, all from one sample in a study of PD-1 blockade in classical Hodgkin lymphoma. Assay used: immunoSEQ multiplex PCR; TCRdb lists only in-frame clones, some missing. Of roughly 41,000 clones in the sample, around 88% were seen once. The material sequenced was peripheral blood mononuclear cells (PBMCs), taken before the second cycle of nivolumab. These receptors were taken from a human donor with classical Hodgkin lymphoma. Each CDR3 is given with its conserved first and last residue. The D gene is left open where the match is weak. Part of the rows lack a size; the others show once, few, many or a class for expanded clones.

-	TRBV6-1	TRBJ2-7	-	TGTGCCAGCAGTGACTGGCAGGGCCTATACGAGCAGTACTTC	CASSDWQGLYEQYF
-	TRBV27	TRBJ1-4	-	TGTGCCAGCAGTCCCTATGAAAAACTGTTTTTT	CASSPYEKLFF
-	TRBV18	TRBJ2-2	-	TGTGCCAGCTCCCCAAGAAGACGGAACGCGAACACCGGGGAGCTGTTTTTT	CASSPRRRNANTGELFF
-	TRBV15	TRBJ1-1	-	TGTGCCACCAGCAGAGAACTTACAGGTCCGAATCGGGTCTTT	CATSRELTGPNRVF
TRBD2	TRBV28	TRBJ2-5	-	TGTGCCACATCCCTACTAGCGGAGTCCCTCGTGGAGTACTTC	CATSLLAESLVEYF
TRBD1	TRBV18	TRBJ2-3	-	TGTGCCAGCTTAACACAGGGGTACACAGATACGCAGTATTTT	CASLTQGYTDTQYF
-	TRBV6-5	TRBJ1-5	-	TGTGCCAGCAGTTACTACATGGATCAGCCCCAGCATTTT	CASSYYMDQPQHF
-	TRBV5-6	TRBJ1-2	-	TGTGCCAGCAGCTTGGGAGCCGTAGGCTACACCTTC	CASSLGAVGYTF
-	TRBV25-1	TRBJ1-1	-	TGTGCCAGCAGTGAATCAGAGGGGCCTAACACTGAAGCTTTCTTT	CASSESEGPNTEAFF
-	TRBV27	TRBJ2-5	-	TGTGCCAGCAGTTTGGCAGGGATGAGAGAGACCCAGTACTTC	CASSLAGMRETQYF
-	TRBV7-9	TRBJ2-2	-	TGTGCCAGCAGTGGGGGCGGGAGTGAGACCGGGGAGCTGTTTTTT	CASSGGGSETGELFF
TRBD2	TRBV27	TRBJ2-2	-	TGTGCCAGCAGTCAGACGGCTAGCGGGCCGAGAATCGGCGGGGAGCTGTTTTTT	CASSQTASGPRIGGELFF
-	TRBV30	TRBJ2-1	-	TGTGCCTCAGGTAGTCCTAAAAATGAGCAGTTCTTC	CASGSPKNEQFF
-	TRBV20-1	TRBJ2-7	-	TGCAGTGCTCAATCCTGGGGGGAGCAGTACTTC	CSAQSWGEQYF
TRBD1	TRBV9	TRBJ2-2	-	TGTGCCAGCAGCGTCCCAGGGGGCAGGTCCGGGGAGCTGTTTTTT	CASSVPGGRSGELFF
-	TRBV5-6	TRBJ2-7	-	TGTGCCAGCAGCTTGTTCAGCGGACCCCTCGAGCAGTACTTC	CASSLFSGPLEQYF
-	TRBV10-3	TRBJ2-5	-	TGTGCCATCAGAGAAGAAAAGACCCAGTACTTC	CAIREEKTQYF
-	TRBV7-2	TRBJ2-3	-	TGTGCCAGCAGCTCCGGGGACTCATTTTTAGATACGCAGTATTTT	CASSSGDSFLDTQYF
-	TRBV27	TRBJ2-1	-	TGTGCCAGCAGTTTCTCGAGGGCTAGCTCCTACAATGAGCAGTTCTTC	CASSFSRASSYNEQFF
-	TRBV29-1	TRBJ2-6	-	TGCAGCGTTGACTTCGGCGGGGCCAACGTCCTGACTTTC	CSVDFGGANVLTF
-	TRBV28	TRBJ2-7	-	TGTGCCAGCAGTTCCCAAGGGGGTCGGAACGAGCAGTACTTC	CASSSQGGRNEQYF
-	TRBV4-1	TRBJ2-7	-	TGCGCCAGCAGCCCTTTGACAGGCTCCTACGAGCAGTACTTC	CASSPLTGSYEQYF
TRBD1	TRBV5-4	TRBJ1-2	-	TGTGCCAGCAGCTTGGCCGGGGCAGGGGGCGATGGCTACACCTTC	CASSLAGAGGDGYTF
-	TRBV19	TRBJ1-2	-	TGTGCCAGTAGTTTCTCTAACTATGGCTACACCTTC	CASSFSNYGYTF
-	TRBV10-2	TRBJ1-2	once	TGCGCCAGCTCCCCCCACTATGGCTACACCTTC	CASSPHYGYTF
-	TRBV7-9	TRBJ2-3	few	TGTGCCAGCAGCTTAGCGGGAGTAGATACGCAGTATTTT	CASSLAGVDTQYF
-	TRBV15	TRBJ1-5	-	TGTGCCACCAGCAGAGATCACGGGTATAAGCATTTT	CATSRDHGYKHF
TRBD1	TRBV27	TRBJ2-7	-	TGTGCCAGCAGGGCCGGGACAGTGAGGGGGTACGAGCAGTACTTC	CASRAGTVRGYEQYF
TRBD2	TRBV19	TRBJ2-1	once	TGTGCCAGTAGTATCCTTGGGACTAGCGGGGCTAATGAGCAGTTCTTC	CASSILGTSGANEQFF
-	TRBV27	TRBJ1-5	-	TGTGCCAGCAGTTTTCAGGGTAGCAATCAGCCCCAGCATTTT	CASSFQGSNQPQHF
TRBD2	TRBV5-1	TRBJ2-7	few	TGCGCCAGCAGCTTGGCCCGAAGCGGGAGGGCCAACGAGCAGTACTTC	CASSLARSGRANEQYF
-	TRBV5-1	TRBJ2-3	-	TGCGCCAGCAGCTCAGTACCCACAGATACGCAGTATTTT	CASSSVPTDTQYF
TRBD2	TRBV30	TRBJ2-3	-	TGTGCCTGGACTCTAGCGGGAGGGAACACAGATACGCAGTATTTT	CAWTLAGGNTDTQYF
-	TRBV5-6	TRBJ2-2	-	TGTGCCAGCAGCTTGGCCGCACAGTTGGAAACCGGGGAGCTGTTTTTT	CASSLAAQLETGELFF
-	TRBV6-5	TRBJ2-2	-	TGTGCCAGCAGTCCAATGGACGCCGGGGAGCTGTTTTTT	CASSPMDAGELFF
TRBD2	TRBV27	TRBJ2-3	once	TGTGCCAGCAGTTTACTCCTAGCGGGAGCTGAAGATACGCAGTATTTT	CASSLLLAGAEDTQYF
TRBD2	TRBV10-3	TRBJ2-7	-	TGTGCCATCAGTGAGCTAGCGGGAGGGCCGCGAGAGCAGTACTTC	CAISELAGGPREQYF
-	TRBV19	TRBJ1-2	-	TGTGCCAGTACCCCCCCGAAGAGCCACTATGGCTACACCTTC	CASTPPKSHYGYTF
TRBD2	TRBV27	TRBJ2-7	-	TGTGCCAGCAGAGGACTAGCGGGACATAACTCCTACGAGCAGTACTTC	CASRGLAGHNSYEQYF
TRBD1	TRBV11-3	TRBJ2-7	-	TGTGCCAGCAGCTTATTGACCGGGACAGGCCTCTACGAGCAGTACTTC	CASSLLTGTGLYEQYF
-	TRBV11-3	TRBJ2-1	-	TGTGCCAGCAGCTTTAGTCGGCATGAGCAGTTCTTC	CASSFSRHEQFF
-	TRBV18	TRBJ2-7	-	TGTGCCAGCTCACCACAAAGCGGGTTCTCCTACGAGCAGTACTTC	CASSPQSGFSYEQYF
-	TRBV5-1	TRBJ2-7	-	TGCGCCAGCAGCTTGGACATTGGTAAGGAGAGTCTGTCCCTCTACGAGCAGTACTTC	CASSLDIGKESLSLYEQYF
-	TRBV10-3	TRBJ1-2	few	TGTGCCATCAGGGCAGGGTACTATGGCTACACCTTC	CAIRAGYYGYTF
-	TRBV18	TRBJ2-7	-	TGTGCCAGCTCACCACGTCGGGGTACCTACGAGCAGTACTTC	CASSPRRGTYEQYF
-	TRBV7-8	TRBJ2-3	-	TGTGCCAGCAGCTTAGTAAGCTCTATGTACACAGATACGCAGTATTTT	CASSLVSSMYTDTQYF
-	TRBV4-2	TRBJ2-1	-	TGTGCCAGCAGCCAATCGAGCGTCCATGAGCAGTTCTTC	CASSQSSVHEQFF
-	TRBV15	TRBJ2-5	-	TGTGCCACCAGCAGAGAGCGGGAGACCCAGTACTTC	CATSRERETQYF
TRBD1	TRBV9	TRBJ1-5	-	TGTGCCAGCAGCGCGGGACAGGGACGTCAGCCCCAGCATTTT	CASSAGQGRQPQHF
-	TRBV27	TRBJ2-2	-	TGTGCCAGCATGGATCTCGGGGAGCTGTTTTTT	CASMDLGELFF
-	TRBV6-4	TRBJ1-5	-	TGTGCCAGCAGTGACGGCAGCAATCAGCCCCAGCATTTT	CASSDGSNQPQHF